A selection of T cell receptor beta chains follows, all from one sample in a study of blood T cell repertoires in COVID-19. TCRdb's table, derived via immunoSEQ multiplex PCR, lists solely in-frame clones and lacks some. The table has under 250,000 clones, about 88% seen once. Sample: peripheral blood. These receptors were collected from a woman between 55 and 75 years old with acute or convalescent COVID-19. CDR3s include the opening cysteine and the closing phenylalanine or tryptophan. The order of the fields is D gene, J gene, clone size, V gene, CDR3 DNA, CDR3 protein. The D gene is left open where the match is weak. Expanded clones get a size class; other rows say once, few or many, or leave the size out.

d_call: .; j_call: TRBJ1-1; clone_size: .; v_call: TRBV10-2; cdr3_nt: TGCGCCAGCAGTGCCTCCGTAGGAGCTATGAACACTGAAGCTTTCTTT; cdr3_aa: CASSASVGAMNTEAFF
d_call: TRBD1; j_call: TRBJ1-2; clone_size: .; v_call: TRBV7-2; cdr3_nt: TGTGCCAGCAGCTTATTGGGCAGGGGGCAGGGCGCCTTTGGCTACACCTTC; cdr3_aa: CASSLLGRGQGAFGYTF
d_call: .; j_call: TRBJ1-5; clone_size: .; v_call: TRBV11-2; cdr3_nt: TGTGCCAGCAGCTTAGGTGTCGGGCAGCCCCAGCATTTT; cdr3_aa: CASSLGVGQPQHF
d_call: TRBD1; j_call: TRBJ2-6; clone_size: .; v_call: TRBV5-1; cdr3_nt: TGCGCCAGCAGCTCCCAACAGGGGGCTGGGGCCAACGTCCTGACTTTC; cdr3_aa: CASSSQQGAGANVLTF
d_call: .; j_call: TRBJ1-3; clone_size: .; v_call: TRBV30; cdr3_nt: TGTGCCTGGAGCATACAGGTTCGAAACACCATATATTTT; cdr3_aa: CAWSIQVRNTIYF
d_call: TRBD2; j_call: TRBJ2-5; clone_size: .; v_call: TRBV5-1; cdr3_nt: TGCGCCAGCAGCTCAACTAGCGGGAGGGCGGTAGAGACCCAGTACTTC; cdr3_aa: CASSSTSGRAVETQYF
d_call: TRBD1; j_call: TRBJ2-7; clone_size: .; v_call: TRBV5-6; cdr3_nt: TGTGCCAGCAGGCCTACAGGGGTGATCTACGAGCAGTACTTC; cdr3_aa: CASRPTGVIYEQYF
d_call: .; j_call: TRBJ2-7; clone_size: .; v_call: TRBV6-5; cdr3_nt: TGTGCCAGCAGTCCGACCCGGGAGTGGTACGAGCAGTACTTC; cdr3_aa: CASSPTREWYEQYF
d_call: .; j_call: TRBJ1-4; clone_size: .; v_call: TRBV5-1; cdr3_nt: TGCGCCAGCAGTAGGCAGGGGCAGACTGAAAAACTGTTTTTT; cdr3_aa: CASSRQGQTEKLFF
d_call: TRBD2; j_call: TRBJ2-7; clone_size: .; v_call: TRBV20-1; cdr3_nt: TGCAGTGCTAGTATTAGCGGGAAACCGTACGAGCAGTACTTC; cdr3_aa: CSASISGKPYEQYF
d_call: TRBD1; j_call: TRBJ1-2; clone_size: .; v_call: TRBV27; cdr3_nt: TGTGCCAGCAGTAGGACAGGGGGGTATGGCTACACCTTC; cdr3_aa: CASSRTGGYGYTF
d_call: .; j_call: TRBJ1-3; clone_size: .; v_call: TRBV18; cdr3_nt: TGTGCCAGCTCACCACGACCGACAGGACCTGGAAACACCATATATTTT; cdr3_aa: CASSPRPTGPGNTIYF
d_call: .; j_call: TRBJ2-7; clone_size: .; v_call: TRBV5-4; cdr3_nt: TGTGCCAGCAGCTTGGGGCCGGGGGAGGACGAGCAGTACTTC; cdr3_aa: CASSLGPGEDEQYF
d_call: .; j_call: TRBJ1-6; clone_size: .; v_call: TRBV18; cdr3_nt: TGTGCCAGCTCACCAACGACAGGAAATAATTCACCCCTCCACTTT; cdr3_aa: CASSPTTGNNSPLHF
d_call: .; j_call: TRBJ2-1; clone_size: .; v_call: TRBV6-5; cdr3_nt: TGTGCCAGCAGTTCAGTGTCATTCACAACCGGGGGAGAGCAGTTCTTC; cdr3_aa: CASSSVSFTTGGEQFF
d_call: .; j_call: TRBJ1-2; clone_size: .; v_call: TRBV28; cdr3_nt: TGTGCCAGCAGTGCACAATATGGCTACACCTTC; cdr3_aa: CASSAQYGYTF
d_call: .; j_call: TRBJ1-1; clone_size: .; v_call: TRBV6-2/TRBV6-3; cdr3_nt: TGTGCCAGCAGTTACGAGACAGTCACTGAAGCTTTCTTT; cdr3_aa: CASSYETVTEAFF
d_call: .; j_call: TRBJ2-7; clone_size: few; v_call: TRBV6-1; cdr3_nt: TGTGCCAGCAGTGAAGACGCAGACTCCTACGAGCAGTACTTC; cdr3_aa: CASSEDADSYEQYF
d_call: TRBD2; j_call: TRBJ2-7; clone_size: .; v_call: TRBV7-2; cdr3_nt: TGTGCCAGCAGCAGTAGCGGGAGCTGGTACGAGCAGTACTTC; cdr3_aa: CASSSSGSWYEQYF
d_call: .; j_call: TRBJ1-5; clone_size: .; v_call: TRBV28; cdr3_nt: TGTGCCAGCAGCAAGCTTAGCAATCAGCCCCAGCATTTT; cdr3_aa: CASSKLSNQPQHF
d_call: TRBD1; j_call: TRBJ2-7; clone_size: .; v_call: TRBV18; cdr3_nt: TGTGCCAGCTCAACCGACCTAAGCTCGAACAGGGGGGAGTACTTC; cdr3_aa: CASSTDLSSNRGEYF
d_call: TRBD1; j_call: TRBJ2-7; clone_size: .; v_call: TRBV7-8; cdr3_nt: TGTGCCAGCAGCTCCTATACCGGGACAGGGCTGAAGATGTACTTC; cdr3_aa: CASSSYTGTGLKMYF
d_call: TRBD2; j_call: TRBJ2-1; clone_size: .; v_call: TRBV7-2; cdr3_nt: TGTGCCAGCAGCATTAGTTTAGCGGGAACCTACAATGAGCAGTTCTTC; cdr3_aa: CASSISLAGTYNEQFF
d_call: TRBD1; j_call: TRBJ1-6; clone_size: .; v_call: TRBV27; cdr3_nt: TGTGCCAGCAGTTTAGGAAGGGACAGGGCGTATAATTCACCCCTCCACTTT; cdr3_aa: CASSLGRDRAYNSPLHF
d_call: .; j_call: TRBJ2-7; clone_size: .; v_call: TRBV12-3/TRBV12-4; cdr3_nt: TGTGCCAGCAGGCCCGGGACAAACTACGAGCAGTACTTC; cdr3_aa: CASRPGTNYEQYF
d_call: .; j_call: TRBJ2-7; clone_size: once; v_call: TRBV9; cdr3_nt: TGTGCCAGCAGCGTAGCTAGTGAGGGTATCTACGAGCAGTACTTC; cdr3_aa: CASSVASEGIYEQYF
d_call: TRBD2; j_call: TRBJ2-7; clone_size: .; v_call: TRBV30; cdr3_nt: TGTGCCTGGAAGGTGGCTAGCGGGAGGGCCACTAACTTC; cdr3_aa: CAWKVASGRATNF
d_call: .; j_call: TRBJ1-6; clone_size: once; v_call: TRBV9; cdr3_nt: TGTGCCAGCAGCGTAGGTTGGGGCAGAAGCCCTAATTCACCCCTCCACTTT; cdr3_aa: CASSVGWGRSPNSPLHF
d_call: .; j_call: TRBJ2-7; clone_size: .; v_call: TRBV28; cdr3_nt: TGTGCCAGCAGGGAGACCGGGGACTTCTCCTACGAGCAGTACTTC; cdr3_aa: CASRETGDFSYEQYF
d_call: .; j_call: TRBJ2-3; clone_size: .; v_call: TRBV5-5; cdr3_nt: TGTGCCAGCAGCTTTCAGACTAGATGGGGCACAGATACGCAGTATTTT; cdr3_aa: CASSFQTRWGTDTQYF
d_call: TRBD2; j_call: TRBJ2-5; clone_size: .; v_call: TRBV3-1/TRBV3-2; cdr3_nt: TGTGCCAGCAGCCAAGCTTTAGCGGGGCCGGGGGGGACCCAGTACTTC; cdr3_aa: CASSQALAGPGGTQYF
d_call: TRBD2; j_call: TRBJ2-7; clone_size: .; v_call: TRBV27; cdr3_nt: TGTGCCAGCAGTTTCCAGCGGGGACCCTACGAGCAGTACTTC; cdr3_aa: CASSFQRGPYEQYF
d_call: .; j_call: TRBJ2-1; clone_size: .; v_call: TRBV28; cdr3_nt: TGTGCCAGCAGTTCAGCAGACGCGACTTTCAATGAGCAGTTCTTC; cdr3_aa: CASSSADATFNEQFF
d_call: TRBD2; j_call: TRBJ2-1; clone_size: once; v_call: TRBV12-3/TRBV12-4; cdr3_nt: TGTGCCAGCAGTTTTTGGACTAGCAATGAGCAGTTCTTC; cdr3_aa: CASSFWTSNEQFF
d_call: .; j_call: TRBJ2-3; clone_size: .; v_call: TRBV7-2; cdr3_nt: TGTGCCAGCAGCTTAGCGGGACTGTACACAGATACGCAGTATTTT; cdr3_aa: CASSLAGLYTDTQYF
d_call: TRBD1; j_call: TRBJ2-7; clone_size: .; v_call: TRBV5-1; cdr3_nt: TGCGCCAGCAGCCCGAGGTCGGGACAGGGCACCTACGAGCAGTACTTC; cdr3_aa: CASSPRSGQGTYEQYF
d_call: .; j_call: TRBJ1-4; clone_size: .; v_call: TRBV15; cdr3_nt: TGTGCCACCAGCCGTGGCCCGGGGGGACGAGAAAAACTGTTTTTT; cdr3_aa: CATSRGPGGREKLFF
d_call: TRBD1; j_call: TRBJ1-5; clone_size: .; v_call: TRBV7-8; cdr3_nt: TGTGCCAGCAGCTTAGGCAGGGGGGGCAATCAGCCCCAGCATTTT; cdr3_aa: CASSLGRGGNQPQHF
d_call: .; j_call: TRBJ2-2; clone_size: .; v_call: TRBV6-5; cdr3_nt: TGTGCCAGCAGTTACTCGGTCAGGGTCTCCGGGGAGCTGTTTTTT; cdr3_aa: CASSYSVRVSGELFF
d_call: .; j_call: TRBJ2-7; clone_size: few; v_call: TRBV29-1; cdr3_nt: TGCAGCGTCCGACGGACTAGGGGGGCCTACGAGCAGTACTTC; cdr3_aa: CSVRRTRGAYEQYF
d_call: .; j_call: TRBJ1-2; clone_size: .; v_call: TRBV28; cdr3_nt: TGTGCCAGCAGTTTACAGGTTACCTCCTATGGCTACACCTTC; cdr3_aa: CASSLQVTSYGYTF
d_call: TRBD1; j_call: TRBJ1-5; clone_size: .; v_call: TRBV7-9; cdr3_nt: TGTGCCAGCAGCTTAGGGCAAGGGACAGGGGATCAGCCCCAGCATTTT; cdr3_aa: CASSLGQGTGDQPQHF
d_call: TRBD1; j_call: TRBJ1-5; clone_size: .; v_call: TRBV10-2; cdr3_nt: TGCGCCAGCAGTGAGATAGGACAGGGAGGCGCCAATCAGCCCCAGCATTTT; cdr3_aa: CASSEIGQGGANQPQHF
d_call: .; j_call: TRBJ1-1; clone_size: .; v_call: TRBV7-7; cdr3_nt: TGTGCTAGCAGCCCAATAGGGGACATGAACACTGAAGCTTTCTTT; cdr3_aa: CASSPIGDMNTEAFF
d_call: TRBD2; j_call: TRBJ2-3; clone_size: .; v_call: TRBV28; cdr3_nt: TGTGCCAGCAGTTCCCCCGGCGGGGGGGGGACAGATACGCAGTATTTT; cdr3_aa: CASSSPGGGGTDTQYF
d_call: .; j_call: TRBJ1-1; clone_size: .; v_call: TRBV7-8; cdr3_nt: TGTGCCAGCAGCCCTTATAGTTCGGGTGAAGCTTTCTTT; cdr3_aa: CASSPYSSGEAFF
d_call: .; j_call: TRBJ2-5; clone_size: .; v_call: TRBV6-2/TRBV6-3; cdr3_nt: TGTGCCAGCAGTTACGTCCGGGGTGAGGAGACCCAGTACTTC; cdr3_aa: CASSYVRGEETQYF
d_call: TRBD1; j_call: TRBJ1-5; clone_size: .; v_call: TRBV7-8; cdr3_nt: TGTGCCAGCAGCCTCGACAGGGCGGCCGGCAATCAGCCCCAGCATTTT; cdr3_aa: CASSLDRAAGNQPQHF
d_call: TRBD1; j_call: TRBJ1-5; clone_size: .; v_call: TRBV18; cdr3_nt: TGTGCCAGCTCACCAGGACAGGATAGCAATCAGCCCCAGCATTTT; cdr3_aa: CASSPGQDSNQPQHF
d_call: .; j_call: TRBJ1-1; clone_size: .; v_call: TRBV6-2/TRBV6-3; cdr3_nt: TGTGCCAGCAGTTCCTTGACAGTTACGAGGAACACTGAAGCTTTCTTT; cdr3_aa: CASSSLTVTRNTEAFF
d_call: .; j_call: TRBJ2-1; clone_size: .; v_call: TRBV27; cdr3_nt: TGTGCCAGCAGTCAGGCGGGGTCCCGCGCCCGGGACAATGAGCAGTTCTTC; cdr3_aa: CASSQAGSRARDNEQFF
d_call: .; j_call: TRBJ2-7; clone_size: .; v_call: TRBV5-6; cdr3_nt: TGTGCCAGCAGCTTGGAAAACAGGCCCGAGCAGTACTTC; cdr3_aa: CASSLENRPEQYF
d_call: TRBD1; j_call: TRBJ2-7; clone_size: .; v_call: TRBV19; cdr3_nt: TGTGCCAGTAGCCACAGGGGGGACACCTACGAGCAGTACTTC; cdr3_aa: CASSHRGDTYEQYF
d_call: TRBD1; j_call: TRBJ2-7; clone_size: .; v_call: TRBV5-6; cdr3_nt: TGTGCCAGCAGCTTAGGGACAGGAGCCCTCTACGAGCAGTACTTC; cdr3_aa: CASSLGTGALYEQYF
d_call: TRBD1; j_call: TRBJ2-7; clone_size: .; v_call: TRBV11-3; cdr3_nt: TGTGCCAGCAGCAGGACAGGGATTTCCTACGAGCAGTACTTC; cdr3_aa: CASSRTGISYEQYF
d_call: TRBD2; j_call: TRBJ2-3; clone_size: once; v_call: TRBV10-2; cdr3_nt: TGCGCCAGCAGCGCCTTACTAGCGGGAGGTGCAGATACGCAGTATTTT; cdr3_aa: CASSALLAGGADTQYF
d_call: .; j_call: TRBJ2-7; clone_size: .; v_call: TRBV7-2; cdr3_nt: TGTGCCAGCAGCGCAAGTCGGAGCGAGCAGTACTTC; cdr3_aa: CASSASRSEQYF
d_call: TRBD1; j_call: TRBJ1-1; clone_size: .; v_call: TRBV5-1; cdr3_nt: TGCGCCAGCAACCACGGGGACAGGGAAGGGACTGAAGCTTTCTTT; cdr3_aa: CASNHGDREGTEAFF
d_call: .; j_call: TRBJ1-2; clone_size: .; v_call: TRBV5-8; cdr3_nt: TGTGCCAGCAGCCCAGTTACAGGGAACTATGGCTACACCTTC; cdr3_aa: CASSPVTGNYGYTF